These 17 T cell receptor beta chains share one sample of origin, sequenced in a study of beta chain features in type 1 diabetes. Reverse transcription of all isolated RNA meant that expressed TCRB transcripts were sequenced. Some clones are missing from TCRdb's copy, which holds only in-frame ones; the method was immunoSEQ multiplex PCR. The sample contains about 150,000 clones, around 8.5% of which appear only once. The sequenced sample consisted of central memory CD4+ T cells from blood. The receptors shown here come from a man in his late teens or twenties in good health.

This clone has just a few counts. V and J are TRBV18 and TRBJ1-5; the match to TRBD1 covers 8 bases. The ends lost 6 bases at V and 3 bases at J; junction bases unmatched: 7. Looked up from germline, CDR1 is KGHSH and CDR2 is LQKENI. This CDR3 comprises 15 residues. The CDR3 DNA sequence: TGTGCCAGCTCGAGCTCGACAGGGGACAATCAGCCCCAGCATTTT. It encodes CASSSSTGDNQPQHF.

This clone has just a few counts. The chain links TRBV28 to TRBJ2-3; D is perhaps TRBD2 (6 bases). Germline V gene data show CDR1 as MDHEN and CDR2 as SYDVKM. The V end lost 2 bases, the J end lost 0 bases, and 9 bases lay between the germline ends. The CDR3 runs to 15 residues. The CDR3 reads CASSLMGGSTDTQYF. In DNA, the CDR3 is TGTGCCAGCAGTTTAATGGGGGGAAGCACAGATACGCAGTATTTT.

CDR3: CASSYRYQETQYF. CDR3 nucleotides: TGTGCCAGCAGTTACAGGTACCAAGAGACCCAGTACTTC. The chain recombines TRBV27 with TRBJ2-5; D is possibly TRBD1 (5 bases). The V gene lost 4 bases and the J gene lost 0 bases, with 6 bases spanning the gap. Germline V lookup: CDR1 MNHEY, CDR2 SMNVEV (reference sequence). The length of the CDR3 is 13 residues.

The sample holds a few counts of this clone. The CDR3 is CAWIASGNHGYTF. The CDR3 coding sequence is TGTGCCTGGATAGCTTCTGGTAATCATGGCTACACCTTC. The rearrangement joins TRBV30 to TRBJ1-2; no firm D call. Trimming pared 4 bases from V and 6 bases from J, leaving 15 bases between. Per germline, CDR1 GTSNPN and CDR2 SVGIG (reference sequence). This CDR3 has 13 residues.

This chain connects TRBV6-4 to TRBJ1-2; 8 bases align to TRBD1. The CDR3 length is 14 residues. Germline loops: CDR1 MRHNA, CDR2 SNTAGT. J gave up 7 bases and V 4 bases, and 8 bases lay outside the gene matches. CDR3: CASSVDSGQGGYTF. CDR3 bases: TGTGCCAGCAGTGTTGATTCAGGACAGGGTGGCTACACCTTC.

In its sample, this clone was seen many times. V usage is TRBV6-6 and J usage is TRBJ2-6; 7 bases fit TRBD1. CDR1 and CDR2 (germline): MNHNY, SVGAGI (reference sequence). V trimming: 4 bases; J trimming: 1 base; junction bases outside the gene matches: 1. The CDR3 contains 15 residues. The CDR3 loop is CASSSGQSGANVLTF. CDR3 bases: TGTGCCAGCAGTTCGGGACAGTCTGGGGCCAACGTCCTGACTTTC.

The chain uses TRBV5-1 and TRBJ1-3; tentative D call: TRBD1 (6 bases). The CDR3 runs 14 residues. Trimming shortened V by 2 bases and J by 8 bases, and 14 bases separated the two germline ends. Per germline, CDR1 SGHRS and CDR2 YFSETQ. The CDR3 sequence is CASSFFGQLDTIYF. The CDR3 DNA sequence: TGCGCCAGCAGCTTCTTCGGACAGTTGGACACCATATATTTT.

The chain carries TRBV10-3 and TRBJ1-5; no clear D. Per germline, CDR1 ENHRY and CDR2 SYGVKD. CDR3 length: 12 amino acids. V was trimmed by 4 bases and J by 5 bases, leaving 6 bases between them. CDR3 nucleotides: TGTGCCATCAGTGGCGAGCATCAGCCCCAGCATTTT. It is translated as CAISGEHQPQHF.

This clone was seen repeatedly, ten times or more. V is TRBV5-1 and J is TRBJ2-7, with TRBD1 matching 8 bases. The CDR3 covers 13 residues. Germline V gene sequence: CDR1 SGHRS, CDR2 YFSETQ. Losses at the gene ends were 0 bases for V and 7 bases for J; bases not matched to a gene: 3. CDR3 coding DNA: TGCGCCAGCAGCTTGGCCAGGGGGCGGGAGCAGTACTTC. This translates into CASSLARGREQYF.

A few counts support this clone. CDR3 residues: CASSLDLGAGTEAFF. CDR3 in DNA: TGCGCCAGCAGCTTGGATCTGGGGGCTGGCACTGAAGCTTTCTTT. V and J are TRBV5-1 and TRBJ1-1; perhaps TRBD1 as D (6 bases). The ends were cut back, 0 bases at V and 4 bases at J, with 13 bases in the middle. CDR1 SGHRS and CDR2 YFSETQ come from the germline V gene. The CDR3 covers 15 residues.

This clone has a count of ten or more. The chain has TRBV18 and TRBJ2-7; 8 bases are a match to TRBD1. J lost 6 bases, V lost 3 bases, and 4 bases had no gene match. The CDR3 sequence is 13 residues long. From germline, CDR1 is KGHSH and CDR2 LQKENI. This CDR3 is CASSPGQGAEQYF. The CDR3 region has the DNA TGTGCCAGCTCACCTGGACAGGGTGCCGAGCAGTACTTC. The whole variable domain, remainder taken from reference TRBV18 and TRBJ2-7, is NAGVMQNPRHLVRRRGQEARLRCSPMKGHSHVYWYRQLPEEGLKFMVYLQKENIIDESGMPKERFSAEFPKEGPSILRIQQVVRGDSAAYFCASSPGQGAEQYFGPGTRLTVT.

This clone has a handful of counts. V and J are TRBV19 and TRBJ1-2; possible D gene TRBD1, 5 bases. V was clipped by 7 bases and J by 6 bases, with 12 bases between them. Per the germline V gene, CDR1 is LNHDA and CDR2 is SQIVND (reference sequence). This CDR3 spans 12 amino acids. The CDR3 loop reads CASTVVGDGYTF. CDR3 nucleotide sequence: TGTGCCAGTACCGTGGTAGGGGATGGCTACACCTTC.

V usage is TRBV19 and J usage is TRBJ2-3, with 8 bases fitting TRBD1. V was pared by 6 bases and J by 2 bases, with 4 bases of the junction left unmatched. Germline V gene data show CDR1 as LNHDA and CDR2 as SQIVND (reference sequence). The CDR3 contains 14 residues. Here the CDR3 reads CASSPGQATDTQYF. The CDR3 DNA is TGTGCCAGTAGCCCGGGACAGGCCACAGATACGCAGTATTTT.

This clone has at least ten counts. The rearrangement uses TRBV29-1 and TRBJ2-7; 10 bases align to TRBD1. The CDR3 has 14 residues. Germline CDR1 and CDR2: SQVTM and ANQGSEA. J gave up 4 bases and V 4 bases, and 7 bases lay outside the gene matches. CDR3 in amino acids: CSVAPRTGGYEQYF. The CDR3 DNA reads as TGCAGCGTTGCGCCTCGGACAGGGGGTTACGAGCAGTACTTC.

The chain joins TRBV2 to TRBJ1-1; a possible D gene is TRBD1 (5 bases). Germline V gene lookup returns CDR1 SNHLY and CDR2 FYNNEI. V shed 6 bases and J shed 1 base, with 12 bases lying between them. This CDR3 contains 14 residues. As DNA, the CDR3 is TGTGCCAGCAGCTCGGGGGTGGGGAACACTGAAGCTTTCTTT. Amino acid sequence: CASSSGVGNTEAFF.

The rearrangement links TRBV2 to TRBJ1-5; 10 bases line up with TRBD1. Unmatched junction bases numbered 6, after V lost 6 bases and J lost 4 bases. The CDR3 consists of 15 residues. Germline-derived CDR1 and CDR2 are SNHLY and FYNNEI. In DNA form, the CDR3 reads TGTGCCAGCAGATCCGGGACAGGGGCAAATCAGCCCCAGCATTTT. Its translation: CASRSGTGANQPQHF.

This clone was seen more than once but under ten times. CDR3 bases: TGTGCCTGGAGTAGGGGGGGTAGCACAGATACGCAGTATTTT. It is translated as CAWSRGGSTDTQYF. The rearrangement links TRBV30 to TRBJ2-3; a possible D gene is TRBD2 (7 bases). The CDR3 sequence is 14 residues long. Trimming removed 2 bases from V and 0 bases from J, with 9 bases in between. Germline values: CDR1 GTSNPN, CDR2 SVGIG (reference sequence).